Following are 17 T cell receptor beta chains from one sample sequenced in a study of tissue T cells after allogeneic stem cell transplantation. As to time point: mouse harvest day 7 after allogeneic transplant. Tail vein injection delivered 10^7 T-cell-depleted bone marrow cells and 10^6 splenic CD5+ T cells. Data came from immunoSEQ multiplex PCR; TCRdb stores just in-frame clones and leaves some out. The data show 8,000 to 8,500 clones, roughly 45% seen once. Input material: skin. These receptors were taken from a female BALB/c mouse given C57BL/6 T cells with graft-versus-host disease after an allogeneic hematopoietic cell transplant.

This clone was counted once. Gene labels here are mouse ones. CDR3 DNA (partial): TGCTCCAGCAGTCAATCTGGGCAGGAGGGTGCAGAAACGCTGTAT. Translating it yields CSSSQSGQEGAETLY. The complete CDR3 reads CSSSQSGQEGAETLYF. V usage is TRBV23 and J usage is TRBJ2-3. The CDR3 end is not reached by the read, which stops 1 residue before it; the germline J gene fills it in. The CDR3 runs 16 residues. The germline gives CDR1 KGHTA, CDR2 FQNQQP.

A remark on this clone: Gene names denote mouse genes. The read stops 1 residue short of the end of the CDR3; the missing end is completed from the germline J gene. The gene calls are TRBV26 and TRBJ2-3; 7 positions agree with TRBD2. This CDR3 is built from 15 residues. The J segment lost 0 bases and the V segment lost 2 bases, leaving 2 bases of the junction unmatched. Germline CDR1 KGHPV, CDR2 FQNQEV (reference sequence). CDR3: CASSLGGVSAETLYF. The sequenced CDR3 bases are TGTGCCAGCAGTCTGGGGGGGGTTAGTGCAGAAACGCTGTAT.

On this clone itself: All gene names here are mouse names. The read ends 1 residue early relative to the CDR3; the germline J gene fills the gap. The V gene is TRBV13-1, the J gene TRBJ2-1; D gene ambiguous. Germline V gene data show CDR1 as NSHNY and CDR2 as SYGAGN. This CDR3 is 14 amino acids long. V was clipped by 3 bases and J by 3 bases, with 10 bases between them. The CDR3 bases that were read are TGTGCCAGCAGTGGACAAACCTTCTATGCTGAGCAGTTC. This encodes CASSGQTFYAEQF. The CDR3 in full is CASSGQTFYAEQFF.

This clone was seen only a few times. Any gene name here is a mouse gene name. Read coverage stops 1 residue before the CDR3 terminus; the germline J gene supplies the remainder. This chain connects TRBV26 to TRBJ2-5; 8 positions agree with TRBD2. CDR3 length: 14 amino acids. Germline-derived CDR1 and CDR2 are KGHPV and FQNQEV (reference sequence). Germline trimming cut 1 base from V and 5 bases from J; bases unmatched to any gene: 2. The CDR3 bases that were read are TGTGCCAGCAGTCTGTTGGGGGGGATAGACACCCAGTAC. This gives the protein CASSLLGGIDTQY. The whole CDR3 reads CASSLLGGIDTQYF.

Points on this clone: Gene names are the mouse ones. From the germline J gene comes the end of the CDR3, since the read stops 1 residue before it. J is TRBJ1-1 and V is TRBV20; tentative D call: TRBD1 (5 bases). V was trimmed by 0 bases and J by 3 bases, leaving 8 bases between them. The CDR3 runs 13 residues. The germline gives CDR1 GFQATS, CDR2 STVNSAI. Partial CDR3 DNA: TGTGGTGCTAGGGATCGGGGGGACACAGAAGTCTTC. It yields the protein CGARDRGDTEVF. The full-length CDR3 reads as CGARDRGDTEVFF.

Worth noting for this clone: Gene names are the mouse ones. The read terminates 1 residue ahead of where the CDR3 ends, so the germline J gene completes it. The chain is built from TRBV16 and TRBJ2-1, with unresolved D. V dropped 1 base and J dropped 9 bases, with 4 bases sitting between them. This CDR3 contains 11 residues. Per the germline V gene, CDR1 is SGHSA and CDR2 is FRNQAP. CDR3 amino acids: CASSLANEQFF. The part of the CDR3 DNA that was read is TGTGCAAGCAGCTTAGCCAATGAGCAGTTC.

Comments on this clone: Here the gene names and germline are mouse. The CDR3 goes on 1 residue after the read ends, and that part is filled in from the germline J gene. The rearrangement links TRBV5 to TRBJ2-5, with 12 bases matching TRBD2. J was trimmed by 3 bases and V by 4 bases; bases with no gene match: 2. Germline assignment: CDR1 LGHNA and CDR2 YNLKQL (reference sequence). There are 15 residues in the CDR3. The CDR3 loop reads CASSPGLGGQDTQYF. The CDR3 DNA, read in part, is TGTGCCAGCAGCCCTGGACTGGGGGGGCAAGACACCCAGTAC.

Concerning this clone: Any gene name here is a mouse gene name. This chain's CDR3 is CTCSADKVNNQAPLF. The DNA read from the CDR3 is TGCACCTGCAGTGCAGATAAGGTTAACAACCAGGCTCCGCTT. This sequence joins TRBV1 and TRBJ1-5; D call uncertain. The read ends 1 residue before the CDR3 terminus; that terminus is restored from the germline J gene. The V gene's germline CDR1 is NSQYPW and CDR2 LRSPGD (reference sequence). This CDR3 is built from 15 residues. The V gene lost 0 bases and the J gene lost 0 bases, with 6 bases spanning the gap. The variable domain in full, with the rest retrieved from reference TRBV1 and TRBJ1-5, is VTLLEQNPRWRLVPRGQAVNLRCILKNSQYPWMSWYQQDLQKQLQWLFTLRSPGDKEVKSLPGADYLATRVTDTELRLQVANMSQGRTLYCTCSADKVNNQAPLFGEGTRLSVL.

This clone appeared a few times. All gene names here are mouse names. The sequence runs out 1 residue before the end of the CDR3; the remainder is reconstructed from the germline J gene. At the DNA level, this CDR3 is encoded by other sequences in the same sample as well. This rearrangement joins TRBV26 to TRBJ1-2; no firm D call. The V end lost 0 bases, the J end lost 2 bases, and 4 bases lay between the germline ends. The V gene's germline CDR1 is KGHPV and CDR2 FQNQEV (reference sequence). This CDR3 is 13 amino acids long. The CDR3 loop reads CASSLSGNSDYTF. The sequenced CDR3 bases are TGTGCCAGCAGTCTGTCCGGGAACTCCGACTACACC.

By frequency in the sample, this clone is medium-sized (0.01 to 0.1%). The gene names given are mouse names. Sequencing ends 1 residue short of the CDR3 end; the germline J gene provides the rest. V and J are TRBV3 and TRBJ2-7; D call uncertain. V was trimmed by 0 bases and J by 4 bases, leaving 7 bases between them. The CDR3 sequence is 13 residues long. CDR1 is SNHLY, CDR2 FYNGKV, per germline (reference sequence). CDR3 sequence reads: CASSLAPQYEQYF. The DNA read from the CDR3 is TGTGCCAGCAGCTTAGCGCCACAATATGAACAGTAC.

This clone came up a few times. The genes and germline here are from mouse. The CDR3 is cut off 1 residue early in the read; its end comes from the germline J gene. This sequence joins TRBV26 and TRBJ2-7; 11 bases align to TRBD2. CDR1 KGHPV and CDR2 FQNQEV come from the germline V gene (reference sequence). This CDR3 has 13 residues. Germline trimming cut 5 bases from V and 4 bases from J; bases unmatched to any gene: 1. CDR3 loop: CASSGDWGYEQYF. The covered CDR3 bases are TGTGCCAGCAGTGGGGACTGGGGGTATGAACAGTAC.

This clone was observed a handful of times. Gene names denote mouse genes. The read ends 1 residue early relative to the CDR3; the germline J gene fills the gap. The gene calls are TRBV3 and TRBJ1-4; 8 nucleotides agree with TRBD1. This CDR3 has 14 amino acids. V lost 4 bases, J lost 2 bases, and 0 bases stayed unmatched. Germline values: CDR1 SNHLY, CDR2 FYNGKV (reference sequence). CDR3 bases read: TGTGCCAGCAGCTGGACAGGGTCCAACGAAAGATTATTT. Translating it yields CASSWTGSNERLF. The whole CDR3 sequence is CASSWTGSNERLFF.

On this clone itself: Gene names refer to mouse genes. The CDR3 DNA, read in part, is TGTGCCAGCTCTAGGGGGGGGTCGGGGCAAGACACCCAGTAC. It codes for CASSRGGSGQDTQY. The whole CDR3 region reads CASSRGGSGQDTQYF. The gene calls are TRBV12-2 and TRBJ2-5; perhaps TRBD2 as D (7 bases). The read ends 1 residue before the CDR3 terminus; that terminus is restored from the germline J gene. Trimming took off 3 bases at V and 3 bases at J, with 15 bases between the two ends. The germline V gene has CDR1 SGHLS and CDR2 HYDKME. This CDR3 spans 15 amino acids. The full variable domain, completed using reference TRBV12-2 and TRBJ2-5, is NSGVVQSPRYIIKGKGERSILKCIPISGHLSVAWYQQTQGQELKFFIQHYDKMERDKGNLPSRFSVQQFDDYHSEMNMSALELEDSAVYFCASSRGGSGQDTQYFGPGTRLLVL.

This clone was observed a few times. Mouse gene names apply. The sequenced fragment ends 1 residue before the CDR3 boundary, so the rest is inferred from the germline J gene. V and J are TRBV12-2 and TRBJ2-2; D might be TRBD1 (5 bases). The V gene's germline CDR1 is SGHLS and CDR2 HYDKME. This CDR3 is 14 amino acids long. V was trimmed by 1 base and J by 2 bases, leaving 7 bases between them. Incomplete CDR3 DNA: TGTGCCAGCTCTCTTGCAGGGAACACCGGGCAGCTCTAC. Protein: CASSLAGNTGQLY. In full, the CDR3 is CASSLAGNTGQLYF.

With respect to this clone: The germline and genes are mouse ones. The read stops 1 residue short of the end of the CDR3; the missing end is completed from the germline J gene. The chain combines TRBV13-3 with TRBJ2-7; 10 positions agree with TRBD2. Germline lookup yields CDR1 NNHDY and CDR2 SYVADS. There are 13 residues in the CDR3. Unmatched junction bases numbered 2, after V lost 1 base and J lost 7 bases. The sequenced part of the CDR3 DNA is TGTGCCAGCAGTGATCTGGGGGGGCGAGAACAGTAC. Amino acids: CASSDLGGREQY. The full CDR3 sequence reads CASSDLGGREQYF.

By share, this clone counts as medium-sized (0.01 to 0.1%). Genes here carry mouse names. The read gets to within 1 residue of the CDR3 end, and the germline J gene fills in the rest. The rearrangement links TRBV19 to TRBJ2-2; D might be TRBD2 (7 bases). The CDR3 covers 15 residues. CDR1 is FNHDT, CDR2 SITEND, per germline (reference sequence). Trimming took off 2 bases at V and 4 bases at J, with 12 bases between the two ends. The DNA read from the CDR3 is TGTGCCAGCAGTATGCGGGGGGCTCGCACCGGGCAGCTCTAC. It encodes CASSMRGARTGQLY. The CDR3 in full is CASSMRGARTGQLYF.

Remarks on this clone: Genes here carry mouse names. Sequencing ends 1 residue short of the CDR3 end; the germline J gene provides the rest. This chain joins TRBV1 and TRBJ2-4; either TRBD1 or TRBD2 may supply D (5 bases each). The germline CDR1 and CDR2 sequences are NSQYPW and LRSPGD (reference sequence). Trimming took off 0 bases at V and 5 bases at J, with 9 bases between the two ends. The CDR3 spans 14 residues. This chain's CDR3 is CTCSADTGTNTLYF. The DNA read from the CDR3 is TGCACCTGCAGTGCAGATACGGGGACAAACACCTTGTAC.